A selection of T cell receptor beta chains follows, all from one sample in a study of spatial heterogeneity in lung cancer. TCRdb analysed the 5' RACE reads with MiXCR anew, one entry per CDR3 protein. The profile shows 89,000 or so distinct CDR3 sequences, approximately 20% of them singletons. The source material was PBMCs, sampled at surgery. Receptors originate from a male donor with early-stage non-small cell lung cancer. CDR3s include the opening cysteine and the closing phenylalanine or tryptophan. Each record gives: V gene, J gene, CDR3 protein.

>TRBV7-2|TRBJ2-3
CASSLRERTDTQYF
>TRBV2|TRBJ2-7
CASSDGGSSHEQYF
>TRBV28|TRBJ2-1
CASGVPLEQFF
>TRBV10-1|TRBJ2-5
CASTLIGRQETQYF
>TRBV24-1|TRBJ2-3
CATSRAGGLTDTQYF
>TRBV18|TRBJ2-5
CASSPQETQYF
>TRBV29-1|TRBJ2-1
CSVVKQQGNEQFF
>TRBV7-6|TRBJ2-1
CASSLAPGQGSGQFF
>TRBV6-1|TRBJ2-7
CASSEENWSEQYF
>TRBV7-9|TRBJ1-5
CASSFTGQPQHF
>TRBV4-3|TRBJ2-6
CASSQAPGSGANVLTF
>TRBV6-2/TRBV6-3|TRBJ1-2
CASSYSSRHSYGYTF
>TRBV20-1|TRBJ2-5
CSARPGTEKETQYF
>TRBV6-6|TRBJ2-5
CASSYQGEETQYF
>TRBV12-3/TRBV12-4|TRBJ1-2
CASGRPYGYTF
>TRBV6-5|TRBJ1-4
CASSYRQGAVFANEKLFF
>TRBV7-3|TRBJ2-6
CASSVGGSGANVLTF
>TRBV3-1|TRBJ2-7
CASSQGGAGHYEQYF
>TRBV11-2|TRBJ2-1
CATNAGGLHNEQFF
>TRBV7-6|TRBJ1-3
CASSPQTGAGNTIYF
>TRBV10-3|TRBJ1-2
CASSRGVRDEGYTF
>TRBV27|TRBJ2-7
CASSLSGFGGIGNEQYF
>TRBV6-2/TRBV6-3|TRBJ2-5
CASSPGWTSGGEETQYF
>TRBV29-1|TRBJ2-7
CSVGLAGPNYEQYF
>TRBV19|TRBJ2-3
CASSIAGGQDTQYF
>TRBV7-2|TRBJ2-3
CASSLARTSGSVGDRTDTQYF
>TRBV15|TRBJ2-3
CATSTRAGGSTDTQYF
>TRBV4-2|TRBJ2-1
CASSQVWLGTVEQFF
>TRBV11-1|TRBJ2-1
CVSGSDTSYNEQFF
>TRBV5-1|TRBJ2-7
CASSVEARDRIQYF
>TRBV3-1|TRBJ1-1
CASIAPGFEAFF
>TRBV3-1|TRBJ1-1
CASSLQLNTEAFF
>TRBV29-1|TRBJ2-2
CSGGDSVELFF
>TRBV23-1|TRBJ1-6
CASSQAVSPLHF
>TRBV12-3/TRBV12-4|TRBJ1-6
CASSRNSPLHF
>TRBV30|TRBJ2-3
CAWSVTDTQYF
>TRBV7-8|TRBJ2-1
CASSRGGGDSHNEQFF
>TRBV4-3|TRBJ2-1
CASSQETSGHLNNEQFF
>TRBV6-2/TRBV6-3|TRBJ2-2
CASTQLRALHTGELFF
>TRBV6-2/TRBV6-3|TRBJ2-1
CASSPGLAGVNEQFF
>TRBV7-8|TRBJ2-7
CASSLGDWGGEQYF
>TRBV28|TRBJ2-7
CASSLTGAGVEQYF
>TRBV5-4|TRBJ2-5
CASSRIQSQETQYF